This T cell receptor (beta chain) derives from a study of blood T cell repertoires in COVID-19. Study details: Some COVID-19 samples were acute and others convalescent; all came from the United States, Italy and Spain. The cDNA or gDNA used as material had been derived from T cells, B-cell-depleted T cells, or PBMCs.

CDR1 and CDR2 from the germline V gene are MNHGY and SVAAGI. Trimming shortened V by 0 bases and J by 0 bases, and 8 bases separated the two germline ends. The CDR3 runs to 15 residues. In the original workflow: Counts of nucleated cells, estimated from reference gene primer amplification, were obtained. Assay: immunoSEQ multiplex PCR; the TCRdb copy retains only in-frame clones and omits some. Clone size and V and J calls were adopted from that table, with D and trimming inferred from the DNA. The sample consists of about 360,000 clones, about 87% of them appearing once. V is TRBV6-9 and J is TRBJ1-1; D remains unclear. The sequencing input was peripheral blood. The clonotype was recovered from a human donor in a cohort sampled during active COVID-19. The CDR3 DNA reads TGTGCCAGCAGTTATTCCTACTCGATGAACACTGAAGCTTTCTTT. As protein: CASSYSYSMNTEAFF.